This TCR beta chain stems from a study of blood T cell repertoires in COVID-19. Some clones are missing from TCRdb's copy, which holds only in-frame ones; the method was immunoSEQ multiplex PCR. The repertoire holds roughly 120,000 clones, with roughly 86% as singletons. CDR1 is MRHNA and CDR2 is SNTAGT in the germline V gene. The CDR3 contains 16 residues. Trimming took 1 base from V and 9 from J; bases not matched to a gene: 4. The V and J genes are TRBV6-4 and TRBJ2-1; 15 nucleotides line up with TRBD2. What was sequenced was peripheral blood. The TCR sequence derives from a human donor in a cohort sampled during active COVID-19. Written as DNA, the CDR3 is TGTGCCAGCAGTGACTTTGGGACTAGCGGGAGGCGTGAGCAGTTCTTC. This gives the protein CASSDFGTSGRREQFF.